The sequence of this TCR beta chain was determined in a study of blood T cell repertoires in COVID-19 (dated by TCRdb to the early 2020s). About the study as a whole: Collaborator samples came from the United States, Italy and Spain and covered acute and convalescent phases of COVID-19. The repertoires were released in a freely available public database intended as a resource for research on the immune response to SARS-CoV-2. Sample metadata almost always included a de-identified subject ID, COVID-19 status, age in years and sex. The dataset comprised deeply sampled blood TCRbeta repertoires from subjects exposed to, actively infected with, or recovered from COVID-19. Where HLA class I and class II types were available, the types were taken from metadata supplied by the sample provider, not from assay-based typing. The prospective study material was composed of cDNA or gDNA derived from T cells, B-cell-depleted T cells, or PBMCs. The samples were drawn from two sources: the first 160 participants of the ongoing ImmuneRACE study, and over 1,000 subjects contributed by 6 global collaborators. Results and caveats for the whole study, not just this receptor: Clinical and demographic metadata were provided uncurated, with the amount varying by source and participant.

As for this clone: The antigen it binds to is not known. No quality values exist for individual bases; no much larger clone is one base distant.

The collaborating institutions used their own protocols to collect whole blood in K2EDTA tubes. For TCRbeta analysis, collaborators shipped samples in one of three forms: frozen whole blood, isolated PBMCs, or DNA extracted from either of those sample types. The germline V gene supplies CDR1 SGHVS and CDR2 FQNEAQ. CDR3 length: 17 amino acids, cysteine to phenylalanine. CDR3 DNA only is kept here, 51 bases in frame from base 1. V loses 5 bases of germline sequence and J loses 4 bases, and the interval between the two ends is 20 bases. TCRbeta CDR3 regions were amplified from genomic DNA by means of the immunoSEQ Assay, a bias-controlled multiplex PCR. The original methods were these. Within the assay, amplification of reference gene primers was used to estimate how many nucleated cells each sample contained. Sequence reads were collapsed and filtered to measure the absolute abundance of every unique TCRbeta CDR3 rearrangement. For each sample, productive Simpson clonality was calculated as the square root of Simpson's diversity index across productive rearrangements. TCRdb retrieved this table from immuneACCESS and kept in-frame rearrangements only. Not all clones are present; in checked studies, unresolved V genes account for under half, and no reason is known for the remainder. The V and J calls and clone size are taken from that table; D and trimming were inferred from the DNA. Present in this sample are about 64,000 clones, roughly 84% of which were seen just once. Roughly 3.5% of the sample comes from the top ten.

The receptor was isolated from a man between 65 and 85 years old with acute or convalescent COVID-19. Sequenced sample: peripheral blood. The sequence is built from TRBV7-8 and TRBJ1-4; the D gene is possibly TRBD1, with 5 bases matching. The DNA sequence is given as TGTGCCAGCAGCCCCAGACGGATCGGGGGGTTTAATGAAAAACTGTTTTTT. This codes for CASSPRRIGGFNEKLFF.